This paragraph reports one T cell receptor (beta chain). As yet, its antigen is unknown. The source of the sample is a study of cytomegalovirus exposure and HLA in healthy donors. Using immunoSEQ multiplex PCR, the repertoire was profiled, and TCRdb retains in-frame clones only, with some absent. This sample has roughly 260,000 clones, with around 90% found just once. Regarding the study as a whole: In vitro experiments confirmed that a few CMV-associated chains were specific for CMV antigens.

The source of this sequence is a woman between 18 and 29 years old in good health and CMV-seronegative. The sequenced sample was PBMCs.

This CDR3 is CASSEMGPLNTEAFF. In DNA form, the CDR3 reads TGTGCCAGCAGTGAAATGGGCCCCCTGAACACTGAAGCTTTCTTT. The chain combines TRBV25-1 with TRBJ1-1; D is ambiguous. CDR3 length equals 15 residues. CDR1 and CDR2 (germline): MGHDK, SYGVNS. Trimming pared 2 bases from V and 0 bases from J, leaving 10 bases between.